These 5 T cell receptor beta chains originate from one sample sequenced in a study of identical twins. From the 5' RACE reads, TCRdb called clonotypes with MiXCR, one entry per CDR3 protein. The repertoire holds under 800,000 distinct CDR3 sequences, with 21% as singletons. These data also featured in a second study, about T cells expressing NK-cell markers.

Sequenced material: PBMCs. Every receptor here comes from a woman aged 18-29 years in good health.

This clonotype was picked up a small number of times. This chain joins TRBV10-3 and TRBJ2-2, with 8 bases matching TRBD2. Germline values: CDR1 ENHRY, CDR2 SYGVKD. The CDR3 consists of 17 residues. With 6 bases clipped from V and 5 bases from J, the junction kept 14 bases outside the gene matches. CDR3 DNA: TGTGCCATCAGCCCCCTCGGGGGGGGCCTGGGGACCGGGGAGCTGTTTTTT. Translating gives CAISPLGGGLGTGELFF.

V is TRBV7-2 and J is TRBJ2-3, with D uncertain. V was trimmed by 2 bases and J by 5 bases, leaving 11 bases between them. This CDR3 has 14 residues. The germline CDR1 and CDR2 sequences are SGHTA and FQGNSA. CDR3 residues: CASSLTRPGDTQYF. The CDR3 DNA sequence: TGTGCCAGCAGCTTAACCCGCCCGGGAGATACGCAGTATTTT.

The table lists this clonotype with a few counts. The V and J genes are TRBV29-1 and TRBJ2-2; no clear D. Germline V gives CDR1 SQVTM, CDR2 ANQGSEA. The V gene lost 4 bases and the J gene lost 6 bases, with 6 bases spanning the gap. The CDR3 consists of 11 residues. This CDR3 reads CSVAGAGELFF. CDR3 nucleotide sequence: TGCAGCGTTGCTGGGGCCGGGGAGCTGTTTTTT.

The rearrangement joins TRBV20-1 to TRBJ2-1; maybe TRBD2 (5 bases). V was trimmed by 5 bases and J by 5 bases, leaving 10 bases between them. In germline, CDR1 is DFQATT, CDR2 SNEGSKA (reference sequence). The CDR3 loop spans 12 amino acids. CDR3 sequence: CSASRTDNEQFF. The CDR3 nucleotides are TGCAGTGCTTCCCGGACTGACAATGAGCAGTTCTTC.

The rearrangement joins TRBV4-2 to TRBJ2-1; no definite D call. Trimming shortened V by 4 bases and J by 10 bases, and 17 bases separated the two germline ends. This CDR3 comprises 14 residues. Germline assignment: CDR1 LGHNA and CDR2 YNFKEQ. For the CDR3, the DNA is TGTGCCAGCAGCCCCGGGCTTAGTCTTAGCGAGCAGTTCTTC. Residues: CASSPGLSLSEQFF.